The 3 T cell receptor beta chains below come from one sample, sequenced in a study of Ad26.COV2.S vaccination and SARS-CoV-2 variants. Treatment denoted: some 19 received Ad26.COV2.S at low or high dose, single or two shots; about 5 received placebo; per-sample allocation not given. Material that was analyzed had been drawn on day 63 after the first vaccine or placebo injection. The protocol was immunoSEQ multiplex PCR, while the TCRdb copy is restricted to in-frame clones and leaves out a portion. This table holds about 410,000 clones, roughly 90% found once. Sequencing was performed on peripheral blood, taken in a trial of Ad26.COV2.S vaccine versus placebo. The receptors originated from a person between 18 and 65 years old who received the Ad26.COV2.S COVID-19 vaccine or a placebo.

This clone has just one count. This chain uses TRBV12-5 with TRBJ2-3, with D possibly being TRBD1 or TRBD2 (5 bases each). Germline CDR1 LGHNT, CDR2 FRNRAP. The length of the CDR3 is 13 residues. Trimming cost V 2 bases and J 13 bases, with 16 bases left between them. The CDR3 here is CASGLPPGPRKYF. The CDR3 region has the DNA TGTGCTAGTGGTTTGCCCCCGGGACCTCGGAAGTATTTT.

This clone came up once. The chain links TRBV11-2 to TRBJ2-5; tentative D call: TRBD1 (6 bases). The germline V gene encodes CDR1 SGHAT and CDR2 FQNNGV. The CDR3 spans 11 residues. V dropped 5 bases and J dropped 5 bases, with 6 bases sitting between them. The CDR3 sequence is CASSRGETQYF. The CDR3 DNA is TGTGCCAGCAGCAGGGGGGAGACCCAGTACTTC.

The V call is TRBV5-4, the J call TRBJ2-7; 11 nucleotides agree with TRBD1. CDR3 length equals 14 residues. V gave up 4 bases and J gave up 2 bases; unmatched junction bases: 2. CDR1 and CDR2 (germline): SGHNT, YYREEE (reference sequence). The CDR3 reads CASSRGQGAYEQYF. Here the CDR3 DNA reads TGTGCCAGCAGCCGGGGACAGGGGGCCTACGAGCAGTACTTC.